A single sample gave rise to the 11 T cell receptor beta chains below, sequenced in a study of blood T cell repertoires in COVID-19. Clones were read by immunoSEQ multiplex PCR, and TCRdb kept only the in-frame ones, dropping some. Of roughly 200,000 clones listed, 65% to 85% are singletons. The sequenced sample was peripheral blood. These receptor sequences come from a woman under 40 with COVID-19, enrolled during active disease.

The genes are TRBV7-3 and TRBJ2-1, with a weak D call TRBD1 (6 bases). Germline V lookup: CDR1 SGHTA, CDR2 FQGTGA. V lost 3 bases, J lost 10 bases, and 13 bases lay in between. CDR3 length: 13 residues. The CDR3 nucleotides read TGTGCCAGCAGCTTGACCTGGACAGACGAGCAGTTCTTC. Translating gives CASSLTWTDEQFF.

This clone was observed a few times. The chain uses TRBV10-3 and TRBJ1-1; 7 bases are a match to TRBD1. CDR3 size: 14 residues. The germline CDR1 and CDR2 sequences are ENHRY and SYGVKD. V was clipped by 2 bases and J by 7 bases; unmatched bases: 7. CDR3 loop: CAISEAGGGGEAFF. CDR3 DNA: TGTGCCATCAGTGAGGCAGGGGGAGGAGGTGAAGCTTTCTTT.

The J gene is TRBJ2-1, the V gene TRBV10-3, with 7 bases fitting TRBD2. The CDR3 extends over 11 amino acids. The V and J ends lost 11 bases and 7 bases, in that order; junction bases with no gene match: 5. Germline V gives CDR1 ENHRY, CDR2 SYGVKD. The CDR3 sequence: CAVLGGNEQFF. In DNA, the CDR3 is TGTGCCGTCTTGGGGGGGAATGAGCAGTTCTTC.

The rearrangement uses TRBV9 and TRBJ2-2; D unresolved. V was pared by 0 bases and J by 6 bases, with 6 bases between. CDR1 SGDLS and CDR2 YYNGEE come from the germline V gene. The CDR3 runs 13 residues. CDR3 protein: CASSVVAAGELFF. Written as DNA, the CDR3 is TGTGCCAGCAGCGTAGTGGCGGCCGGGGAGCTGTTTTTT.

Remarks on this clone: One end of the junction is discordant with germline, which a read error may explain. The CDR3 coding sequence is TGTGCCAGCAGCTTGGCGTGGACAGGTCAGGACTTC. Protein sequence: CASSLAWTGQDF. V usage is TRBV5-6 and J usage is TRBJ2-7; 7 bases align to TRBD1. The CDR3 totals 12 residues. CDR1 is SGHDT and CDR2 is YYEEEE in the germline V gene.

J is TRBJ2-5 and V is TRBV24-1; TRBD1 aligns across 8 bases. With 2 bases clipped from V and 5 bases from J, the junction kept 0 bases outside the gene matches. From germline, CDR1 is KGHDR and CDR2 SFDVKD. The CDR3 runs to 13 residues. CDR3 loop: CATSDYRGETQYF. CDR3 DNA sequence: TGTGCCACCAGTGATTACAGGGGGGAGACCCAGTACTTC.

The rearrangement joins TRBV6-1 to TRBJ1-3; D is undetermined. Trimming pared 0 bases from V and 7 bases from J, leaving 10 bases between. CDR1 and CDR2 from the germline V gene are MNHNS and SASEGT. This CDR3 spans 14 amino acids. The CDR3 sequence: CASSEADPQNTIYF. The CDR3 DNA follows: TGTGCCAGCAGTGAAGCCGATCCGCAGAACACCATATATTTT.

The DNA for the CDR3 is TGTGCCAGCAGCTTAGCGCGGCAGGGGGTGGTTCTCCAGCATTTT. This gives the protein CASSLARQGVVLQHF. This rearrangement joins TRBV7-2 to TRBJ1-5; 7 nucleotides match TRBD1. Germline V CDR1 and CDR2: SGHTA, FQGNSA. Unmatched junction bases numbered 11, after V lost 0 bases and J lost 12 bases. The CDR3 has 15 amino acids. Looking up the rest from reference TRBV7-2 and TRBJ1-5 gives the full variable domain: GAGVSQSPSNKVTEKGKDVELRCDPISGHTALYWYRQSLGQGLEFLIYFQGNSAPDKSGLPSDRFSAERTGGSVSTLTIQRTQQEDSAVYLCASSLARQGVVLQHFGDGTRLSIL.

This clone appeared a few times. The CDR3 loop reads CASSQEVAGGKNSPLHF. CDR3 DNA sequence: TGCGCCAGCAGCCAAGAGGTTGCAGGGGGTAAGAATTCACCCCTCCACTTT. The chain joins TRBV4-1 to TRBJ1-6, with 7 bases fitting TRBD1. Trimming took 0 bases from V and 7 from J; bases not matched to a gene: 9. This CDR3 spans 17 amino acids. Looked up from germline, CDR1 is MGHRA and CDR2 is YSYEKL.

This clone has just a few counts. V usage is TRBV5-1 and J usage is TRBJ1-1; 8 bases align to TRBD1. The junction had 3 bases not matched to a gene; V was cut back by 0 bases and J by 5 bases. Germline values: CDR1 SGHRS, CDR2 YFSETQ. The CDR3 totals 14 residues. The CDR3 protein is CASSLDRGRTEAFF. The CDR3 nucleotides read TGCGCCAGCAGCTTGGACAGGGGGAGGACTGAAGCTTTCTTT.

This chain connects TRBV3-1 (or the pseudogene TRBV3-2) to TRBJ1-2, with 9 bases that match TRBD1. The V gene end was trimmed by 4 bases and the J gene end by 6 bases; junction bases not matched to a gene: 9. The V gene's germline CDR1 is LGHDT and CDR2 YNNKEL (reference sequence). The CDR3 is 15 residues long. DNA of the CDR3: TGTGCCAGCAGCCGACTAGGGACAGGGAAAGATGGCTACACCTTC. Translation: CASSRLGTGKDGYTF.